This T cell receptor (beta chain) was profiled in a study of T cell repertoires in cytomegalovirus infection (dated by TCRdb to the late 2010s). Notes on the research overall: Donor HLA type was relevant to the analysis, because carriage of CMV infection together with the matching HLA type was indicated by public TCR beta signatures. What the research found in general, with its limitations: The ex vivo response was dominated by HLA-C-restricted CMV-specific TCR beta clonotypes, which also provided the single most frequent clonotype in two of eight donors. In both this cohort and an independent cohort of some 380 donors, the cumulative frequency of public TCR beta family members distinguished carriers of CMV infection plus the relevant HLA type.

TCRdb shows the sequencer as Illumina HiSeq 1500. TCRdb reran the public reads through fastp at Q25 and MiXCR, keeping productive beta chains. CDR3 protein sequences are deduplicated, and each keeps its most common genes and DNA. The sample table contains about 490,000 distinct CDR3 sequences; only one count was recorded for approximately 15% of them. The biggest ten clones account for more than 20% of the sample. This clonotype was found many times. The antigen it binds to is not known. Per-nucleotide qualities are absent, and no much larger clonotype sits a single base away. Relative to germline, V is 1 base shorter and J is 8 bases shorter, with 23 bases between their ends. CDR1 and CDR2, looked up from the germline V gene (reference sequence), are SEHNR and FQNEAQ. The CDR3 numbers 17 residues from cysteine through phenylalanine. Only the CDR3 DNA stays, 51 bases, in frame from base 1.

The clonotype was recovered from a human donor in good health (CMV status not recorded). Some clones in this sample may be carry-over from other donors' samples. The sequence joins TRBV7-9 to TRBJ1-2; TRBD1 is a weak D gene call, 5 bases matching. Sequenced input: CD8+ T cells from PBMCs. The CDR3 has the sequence CASSLGSGRESSRGYTF. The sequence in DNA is TGTGCCAGCAGCTTAGGTAGTGGCAGGGAATCTTCTCGGGGCTACACCTTC.